The clone carrying this TCR beta chain was seen a single time. This CDR3 comprises 15 residues. The germline V gene encodes CDR1 MNHEY and CDR2 SVGAGI. Trimming at V came to 7 bases and at J to 6 bases, leaving 10 bases not matched to a gene. The sample is drawn from a study of cytomegalovirus exposure and HLA in healthy donors. Amplification used 60 Vbeta primers and 13 Jbeta primers. Clones were sequenced by immunoSEQ multiplex PCR, and TCRdb holds only the in-frame ones, with some missing. The sample has around 180,000 clones; roughly 80% are singletons. This sequence was found in a male donor in good health and CMV-seronegative. Sequencing used PBMCs. The V gene is TRBV6-5, the J gene TRBJ2-1, with 9 nucleotides matching TRBD2. The chain's CDR3 is CASTKTLAGLNEQFF. DNA for the CDR3: TGTGCCAGCACTAAAACACTAGCGGGCCTCAATGAGCAGTTCTTC.